This T cell receptor (beta chain) was recovered during a study of blood T cells in healthy people across ages. The CDR3 totals 19 residues. CDR1 MNHEY and CDR2 SVGAGI come from the germline V gene. The V segment lost 0 bases and the J segment 5 bases; nucleotides outside the gene matches: 9. Then a second PCR, running about 6 to 12 cycles, was carried out with a sample-barcoded 5' primer and a J-beta primer mix. TCRdb re-called the 5' RACE reads through MiXCR, storing one row per CDR3 protein. The sample has some 1.4 million distinct CDR3 sequences; approximately 42% are singletons. What was sequenced was blood. This clonotype originated in a woman aged 18-30 years in good health. The chain employs TRBV6-5 and TRBJ2-5, with TRBD2 identical over 16 bases. The CDR3: CASSYSPGTSGRAHETQYF. In nucleotides, the CDR3 is TGTGCCAGCAGTTACTCCCCCGGGACTAGCGGGAGGGCCCATGAGACCCAGTACTTC.